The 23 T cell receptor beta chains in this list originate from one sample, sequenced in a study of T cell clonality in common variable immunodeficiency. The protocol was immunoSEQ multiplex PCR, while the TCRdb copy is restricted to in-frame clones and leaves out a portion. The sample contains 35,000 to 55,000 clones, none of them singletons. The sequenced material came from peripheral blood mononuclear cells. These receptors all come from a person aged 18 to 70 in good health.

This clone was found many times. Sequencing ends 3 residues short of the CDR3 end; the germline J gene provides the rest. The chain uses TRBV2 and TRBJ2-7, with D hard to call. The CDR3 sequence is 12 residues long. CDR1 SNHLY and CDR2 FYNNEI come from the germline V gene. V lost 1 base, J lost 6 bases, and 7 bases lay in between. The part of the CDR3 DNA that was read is TGTGCCAGCAGTGAAGGACCGGGCGAG. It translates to CASSEGPGE. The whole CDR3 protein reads CASSEGPGEQYF. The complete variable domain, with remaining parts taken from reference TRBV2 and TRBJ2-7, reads EPEVTQTPSHQVTQMGQEVILRCVPISNHLYFYWYRQILGQKVEFLVSFYNNEISEKSEIFDDQFSVERPDGSNFTLKIRSTKLEDSAMYFCASSEGPGEQYFGPGTRLTVT.

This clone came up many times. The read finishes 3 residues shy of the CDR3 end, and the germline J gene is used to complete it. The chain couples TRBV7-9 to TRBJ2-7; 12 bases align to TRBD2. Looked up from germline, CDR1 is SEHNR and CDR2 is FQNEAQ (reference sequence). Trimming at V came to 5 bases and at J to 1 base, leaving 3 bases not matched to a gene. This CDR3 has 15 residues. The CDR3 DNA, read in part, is TGTGCCAGCAGCACGGGGACTAGCGGGTCCTACGAG. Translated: CASSTGTSGSYE. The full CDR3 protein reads CASSTGTSGSYEQYF.

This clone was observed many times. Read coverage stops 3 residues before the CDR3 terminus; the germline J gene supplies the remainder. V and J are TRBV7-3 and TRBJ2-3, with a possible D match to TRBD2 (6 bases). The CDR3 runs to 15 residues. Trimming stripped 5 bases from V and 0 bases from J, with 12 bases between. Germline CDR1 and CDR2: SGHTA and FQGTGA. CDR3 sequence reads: CASSEVGLSTDTQYF. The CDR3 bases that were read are TGTGCCAGCAGCGAGGTGGGACTTAGCACAGATACG.

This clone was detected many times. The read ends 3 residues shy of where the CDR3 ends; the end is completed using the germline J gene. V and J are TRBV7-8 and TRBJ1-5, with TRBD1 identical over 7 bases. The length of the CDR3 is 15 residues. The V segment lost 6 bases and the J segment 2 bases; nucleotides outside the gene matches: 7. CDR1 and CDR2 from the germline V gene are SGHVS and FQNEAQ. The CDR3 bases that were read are TGTGCCAGCAGTCTCGGGACAGTGGGCAATCAGCCC. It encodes CASSLGTVGNQP. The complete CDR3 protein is CASSLGTVGNQPQHF.

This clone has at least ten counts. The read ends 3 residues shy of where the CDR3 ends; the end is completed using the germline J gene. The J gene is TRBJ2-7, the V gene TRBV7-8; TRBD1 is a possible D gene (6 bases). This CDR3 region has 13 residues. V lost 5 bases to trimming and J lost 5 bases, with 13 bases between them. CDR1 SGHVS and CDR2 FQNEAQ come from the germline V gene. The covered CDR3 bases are TGTGCCAGCAGCGGATCGCAGGGGAACGAG. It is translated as CASSGSQGNE. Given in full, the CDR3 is CASSGSQGNEQYF. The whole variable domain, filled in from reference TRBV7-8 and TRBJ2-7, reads GAGVSQSPRYKVAKRGQDVALRCDPISGHVSLFWYQQALGQGPEFLTYFQNEAQLDKSGLPSDRFFAERPEGSVSTLKIQRTQQEDSAVYLCASSGSQGNEQYFGPGTRLTVT.

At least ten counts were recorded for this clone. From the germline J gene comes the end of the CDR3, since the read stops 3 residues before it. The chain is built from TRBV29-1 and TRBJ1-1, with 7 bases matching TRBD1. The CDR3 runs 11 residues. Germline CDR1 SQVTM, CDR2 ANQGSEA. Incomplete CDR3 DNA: TGCAGCTCGCGACAGGGCGCTTTG. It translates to CSSRQGAL. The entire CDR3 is CSSRQGALAFF.

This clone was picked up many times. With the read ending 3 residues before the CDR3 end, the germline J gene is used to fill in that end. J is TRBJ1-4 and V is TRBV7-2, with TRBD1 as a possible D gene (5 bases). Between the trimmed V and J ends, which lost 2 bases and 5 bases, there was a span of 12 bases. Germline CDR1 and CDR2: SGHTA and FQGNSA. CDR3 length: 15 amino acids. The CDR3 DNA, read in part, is TGTGCCAGCAGCTTAACGACAGCATTGAATGAAAAA. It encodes CASSLTTALNEK. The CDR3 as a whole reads CASSLTTALNEKLFF.

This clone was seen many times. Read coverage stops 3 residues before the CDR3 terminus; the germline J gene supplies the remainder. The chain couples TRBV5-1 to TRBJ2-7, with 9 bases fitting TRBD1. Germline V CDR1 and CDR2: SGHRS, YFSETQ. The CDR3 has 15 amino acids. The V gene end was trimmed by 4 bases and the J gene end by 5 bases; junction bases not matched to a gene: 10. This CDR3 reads CASSKLGTGLDEQYF. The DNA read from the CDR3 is TGCGCCAGCAGCAAGCTCGGGACAGGGCTCGACGAG.

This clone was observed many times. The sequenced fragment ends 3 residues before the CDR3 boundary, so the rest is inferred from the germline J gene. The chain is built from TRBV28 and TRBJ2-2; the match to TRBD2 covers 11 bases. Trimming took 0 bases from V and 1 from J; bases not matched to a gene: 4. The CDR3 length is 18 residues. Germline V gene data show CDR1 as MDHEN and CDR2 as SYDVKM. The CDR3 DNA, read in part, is TGTGCCAGCAGTTTATGGCTAGCGGGAGGAAGGAACACCGGGGAG. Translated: CASSLWLAGGRNTGE. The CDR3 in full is CASSLWLAGGRNTGELFF.

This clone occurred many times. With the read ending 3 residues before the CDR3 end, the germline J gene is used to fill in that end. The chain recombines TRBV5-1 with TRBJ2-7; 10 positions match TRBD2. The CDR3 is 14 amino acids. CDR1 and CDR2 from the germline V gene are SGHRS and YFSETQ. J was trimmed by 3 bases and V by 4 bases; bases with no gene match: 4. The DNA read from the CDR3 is TGCGCCAGCAGCCGGACTAGCGGAAACTACGAG. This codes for CASSRTSGNYE. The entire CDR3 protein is CASSRTSGNYEQYF.

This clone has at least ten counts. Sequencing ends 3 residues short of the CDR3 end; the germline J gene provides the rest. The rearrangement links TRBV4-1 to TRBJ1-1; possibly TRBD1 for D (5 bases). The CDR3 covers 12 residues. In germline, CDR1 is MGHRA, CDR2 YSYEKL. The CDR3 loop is CASSQDRGFAFF. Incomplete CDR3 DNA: TGCGCCAGCAGCCAAGATCGGGGGTTC.

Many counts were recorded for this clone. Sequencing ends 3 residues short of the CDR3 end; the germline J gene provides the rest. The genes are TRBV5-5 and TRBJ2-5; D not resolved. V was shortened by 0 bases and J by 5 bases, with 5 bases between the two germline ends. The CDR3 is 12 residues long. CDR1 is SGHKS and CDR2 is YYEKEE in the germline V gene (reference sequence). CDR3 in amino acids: CASSLVRETQYF. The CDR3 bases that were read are TGTGCCAGCAGCTTGGTGCGGGAGACC.

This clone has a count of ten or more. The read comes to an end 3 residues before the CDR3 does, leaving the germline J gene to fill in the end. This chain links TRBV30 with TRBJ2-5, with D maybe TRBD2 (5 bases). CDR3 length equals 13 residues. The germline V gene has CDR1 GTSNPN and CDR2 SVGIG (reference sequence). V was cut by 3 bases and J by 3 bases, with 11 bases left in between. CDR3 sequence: CAWSRTSKETQYF. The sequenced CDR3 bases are TGTGCCTGGAGCCGAACTAGTAAAGAGACC. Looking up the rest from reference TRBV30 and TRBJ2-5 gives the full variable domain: SQTIHQWPATLVQPVGSPLSLECTVEGTSNPNLYWYRQAAGRGLQLLFYSVGIGQISSEVPQNLSASRPQDRQFILSSKKLLLSDSGFYLCAWSRTSKETQYFGPGTRLLVL.

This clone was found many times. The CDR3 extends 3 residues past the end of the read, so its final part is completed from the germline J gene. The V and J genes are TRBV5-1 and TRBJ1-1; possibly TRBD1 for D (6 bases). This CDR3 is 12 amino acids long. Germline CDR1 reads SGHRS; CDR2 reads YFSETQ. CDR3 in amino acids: CASSLTQGKAFF. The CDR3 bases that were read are TGCGCCAGCAGCCTAACACAGGGTAAA. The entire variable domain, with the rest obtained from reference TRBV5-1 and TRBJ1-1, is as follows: KAGVTQTPRYLIKTRGQQVTLSCSPISGHRSVSWYQQTPGQGLQFLFEYFSETQRNKGNFPGRFSGRQFSNSRSEMNVSTLELGDSALYLCASSLTQGKAFFGQGTRLTVV.

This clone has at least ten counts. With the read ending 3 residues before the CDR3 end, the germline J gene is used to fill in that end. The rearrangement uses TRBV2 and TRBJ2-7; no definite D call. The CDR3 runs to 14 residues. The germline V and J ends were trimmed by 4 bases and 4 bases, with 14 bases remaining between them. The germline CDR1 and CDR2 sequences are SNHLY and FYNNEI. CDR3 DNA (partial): TGTGCCAGCAGTGGAGCTAGGGTACAGTACGAG. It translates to CASSGARVQYE. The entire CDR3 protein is CASSGARVQYEQYF.

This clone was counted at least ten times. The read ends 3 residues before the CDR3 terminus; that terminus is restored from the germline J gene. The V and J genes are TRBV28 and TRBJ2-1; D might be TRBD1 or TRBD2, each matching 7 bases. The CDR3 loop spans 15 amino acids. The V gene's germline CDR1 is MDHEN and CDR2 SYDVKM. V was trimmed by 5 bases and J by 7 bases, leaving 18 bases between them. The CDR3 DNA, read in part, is TGTGCCAGCAGTCCTCAGGGGGAGGGAAGGAATGAG. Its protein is CASSPQGEGRNE. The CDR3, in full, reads CASSPQGEGRNEQFF. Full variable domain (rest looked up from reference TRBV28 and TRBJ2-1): DVKVTQSSRYLVKRTGEKVFLECVQDMDHENMFWYRQDPGLGLRLIYFSYDVKMKEKGDIPEGYSVSREKKERFSLILESASTNQTSMYLCASSPQGEGRNEQFFGPGTRLTVL.

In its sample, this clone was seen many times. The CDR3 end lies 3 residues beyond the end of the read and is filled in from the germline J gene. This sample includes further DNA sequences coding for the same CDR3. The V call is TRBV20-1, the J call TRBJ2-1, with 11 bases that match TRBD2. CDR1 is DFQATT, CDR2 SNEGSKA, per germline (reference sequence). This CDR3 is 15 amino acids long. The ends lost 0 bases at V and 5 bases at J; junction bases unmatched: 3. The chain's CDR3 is CSAREGLAENNEQFF. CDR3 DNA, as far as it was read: TGCAGTGCTAGAGAGGGACTAGCGGAGAACAATGAG.

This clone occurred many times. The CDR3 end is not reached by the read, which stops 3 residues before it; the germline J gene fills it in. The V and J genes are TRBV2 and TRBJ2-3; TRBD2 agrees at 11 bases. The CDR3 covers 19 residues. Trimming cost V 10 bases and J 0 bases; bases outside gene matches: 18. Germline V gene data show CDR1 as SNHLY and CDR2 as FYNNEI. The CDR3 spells CANNKGLAGGPSSTDTQYF. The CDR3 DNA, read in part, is TGTGCCAACAACAAGGGCTTAGCGGGAGGGCCATCTAGCACAGATACG.

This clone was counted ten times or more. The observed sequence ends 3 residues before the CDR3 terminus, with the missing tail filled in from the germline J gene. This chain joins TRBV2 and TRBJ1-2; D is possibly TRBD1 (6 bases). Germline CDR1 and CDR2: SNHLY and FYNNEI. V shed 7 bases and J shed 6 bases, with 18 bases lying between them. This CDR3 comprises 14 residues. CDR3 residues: CASISLRTENGYTF. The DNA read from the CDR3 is TGTGCCAGCATCTCCCTCAGGACAGAAAATGGC.

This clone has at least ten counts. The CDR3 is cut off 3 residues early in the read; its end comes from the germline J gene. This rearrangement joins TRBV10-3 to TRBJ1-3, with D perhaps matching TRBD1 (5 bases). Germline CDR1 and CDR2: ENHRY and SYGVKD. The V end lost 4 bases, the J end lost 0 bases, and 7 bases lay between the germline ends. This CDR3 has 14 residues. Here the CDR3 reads CAISAQASGNTIYF. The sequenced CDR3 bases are TGTGCCATCAGTGCACAGGCCTCTGGAAACACC.

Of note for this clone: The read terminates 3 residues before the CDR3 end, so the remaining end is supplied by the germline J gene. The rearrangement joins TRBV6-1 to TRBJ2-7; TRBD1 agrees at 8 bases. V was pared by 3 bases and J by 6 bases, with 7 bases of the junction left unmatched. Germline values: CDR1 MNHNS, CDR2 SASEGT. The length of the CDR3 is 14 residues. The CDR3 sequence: CASSEGTGGAEQYF. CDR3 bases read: TGTGCCAGCAGTGAGGGCACAGGGGGAGCCGAG.

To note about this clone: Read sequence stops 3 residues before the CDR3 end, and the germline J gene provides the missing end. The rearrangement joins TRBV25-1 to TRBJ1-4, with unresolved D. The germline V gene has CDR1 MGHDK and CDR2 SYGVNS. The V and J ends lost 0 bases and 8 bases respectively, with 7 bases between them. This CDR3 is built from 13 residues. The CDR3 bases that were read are TGTGCCAGCAGTGAATATCGCGGGGAAAAA. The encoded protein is CASSEYRGEK. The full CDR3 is CASSEYRGEKLFF.

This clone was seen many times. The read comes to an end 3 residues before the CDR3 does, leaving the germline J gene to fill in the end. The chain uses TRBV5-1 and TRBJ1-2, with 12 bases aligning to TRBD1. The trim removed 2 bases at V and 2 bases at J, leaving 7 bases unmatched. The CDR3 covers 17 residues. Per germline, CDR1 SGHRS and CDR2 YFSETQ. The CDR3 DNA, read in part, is TGCGCCAGCAGCTTCCGGGACAGGGGGCCGCCAAACTATGGC. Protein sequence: CASSFRDRGPPNYG. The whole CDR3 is CASSFRDRGPPNYGYTF.